The clone carrying this T cell receptor (beta chain) came up many times. What it binds is unknown. Authors of the study amplified TCR beta CDR3 regions from RNA transcripts. Carried out on the TCR CDR3, a first-round RT-PCR used the HTBI primer set. TCRdb fed the multiplex PCR reads into MiXCR, producing one record per CDR3 protein. The sample carries about 300,000 distinct CDR3 sequences, 15% to 20% recorded once. These data are taken from a study of T cells in Graves' hyperthyroidism and ophthalmopathy. Study-wide findings and caveats: Most thyroid clonotypes expanded above 0.001 were also detected in blood.

A patient was excluded if there was uncontrolled infection, other autoimmune disease, pregnancy or lactation. PBMCs were collected from a 10 ml volume of fresh peripheral blood. With 5 bases removed from V and 4 bases from J, the gap between germline ends came to 9 bases. This CDR3 is built from 12 residues. Germline CDR1 is MDHEN and CDR2 is SYDVKM. The receptor was derived from a man in his forties or fifties with Graves' ophthalmopathy. Sequenced: blood. The rearrangement links TRBV28 to TRBJ2-7; D uncertain. This chain's CDR3 is CASSPTFYEQYF. The CDR3 nucleotides read TGTGCCAGCAGTCCGACATTTTACGAGCAGTACTTC. Full variable domain (rest looked up from reference TRBV28 and TRBJ2-7): DVKVTQSSRYLVKRTGEKVFLECVQDMDHENMFWYRQDPGLGLRLIYFSYDVKMKEKGDIPEGYSVSREKKERFSLILESASTNQTSMYLCASSPTFYEQYFGPGTRLTVT.